Below are 5 T cell receptor beta chains sequenced from a single sample in a study of blood T cell repertoires in COVID-19. Data came from immunoSEQ multiplex PCR; TCRdb stores just in-frame clones and leaves some out. The table lists a few hundred thousand clones, about 92% of them singletons. The material sequenced was PBMCs or T cells enriched from blood (not recorded which). These receptors came from a woman in her twenties or thirties who had recovered from COVID-19.

Points on this clone: The junction departs from germline at one end; a sequencing error may be responsible. The chain joins TRBV7-7 to TRBJ2-5, with TRBD2 matching 7 bases. Germline CDR1 and CDR2: SSHAT and FNYEAQ (reference sequence). The CDR3 loop spans 15 amino acids. In DNA, the CDR3 is TGTGCTAGCAGCGCCAGCGGGGCCCGCCAAGAGACCCAGTACTTC. It yields the protein CASSASGARQETQYF.

The chain employs TRBV7-9 and TRBJ1-1, with TRBD1 as a possible D gene (5 bases). Germline V gives CDR1 SEHNR, CDR2 FQNEAQ (reference sequence). The V and J ends lost 2 bases and 7 bases respectively, with 14 bases between them. The CDR3 length is 14 residues. CDR3 residues: CASSLHSLGGEAFF. The CDR3 nucleotides read TGTGCCAGCAGCTTACACAGCCTGGGGGGTGAAGCTTTCTTT. The variable domain in full, completed from reference TRBV7-9 and TRBJ1-1, reads DTGVSQNPRHKITKRGQNVTFRCDPISEHNRLYWYRQTLGQGPEFLTYFQNEAQLEKSRLLSDRFSAERPKGSFSTLEIQRTEQGDSAMYLCASSLHSLGGEAFFGQGTRLTVV.

V is TRBV7-9 and J is TRBJ1-3; 8 bases are shared with TRBD1. V gave up 6 bases and J gave up 4 bases; unmatched junction bases: 8. CDR3 length: 15 amino acids. Germline values: CDR1 SEHNR, CDR2 FQNEAQ (reference sequence). The CDR3 DNA reads as TGTGCCAGCAGTGGGCAGGGGGCAGAAGGAAACACCATATATTTT. Protein: CASSGQGAEGNTIYF.

This clone showed up just once. The chain couples TRBV28 to TRBJ1-5, with TRBD1 matching over 7 bases. Germline V gene data show CDR1 as MDHEN and CDR2 as SYDVKM. This CDR3 has 15 amino acids. Trimming removed 3 bases from V and 0 bases from J; junction bases left unmatched: 2. The CDR3 DNA reads as TGTGCCAGCAGTTTTCAGGGGGGTAGCAATCAGCCCCAGCATTTT. It translates to CASSFQGGSNQPQHF.

V is TRBV9 and J is TRBJ1-2, with D possibly matching TRBD1 (6 bases). Germline V gene lookup returns CDR1 SGDLS and CDR2 YYNGEE. V lost 7 bases and J lost 7, with 11 bases in between. This CDR3 region has 11 residues. The CDR3 bases are TGTGCCAGCTCAGGGGACGCTGGCTACACCTTC. Translated: CASSGDAGYTF.